The T cell receptor beta chain described here comes from a study of cytomegalovirus exposure and HLA in healthy donors. The CDR3 has 8 residues if both end residues are counted. Per the germline V gene, CDR1 is MRHNA and CDR2 is SNTAGT. As concerns this clone: Given the absence of the conserved phenylalanine or tryptophan at the CDR3 end, a read error is likely. The DNA is left out, because the CDR3 cannot be placed on it with certainty; the CDR3 is given as TCRdb lists it.

The repertoire was sequenced with immunoSEQ multiplex PCR; TCRdb's copy has only in-frame clones and lacks some. Here the sample spans some 200,000 clones, about 86% being singletons. This rearrangement joins TRBV6-4 to TRBJ2-3; the table names TRBD2, a call not compared with the DNA. The sample was PBMCs. This clonotype was obtained from a woman between 18 and 29 years old in good health and CMV-seropositive. The CDR3 here is CASILPPR.